This record concerns one T cell receptor beta chain sequence. These data come from a study of blood T cells in healthy people across ages. A J-beta primer mix and a sample-barcoded 5' primer were used in a second PCR of about 6 to 12 cycles. TCRdb re-derived calls from the 5' RACE reads in MiXCR, one entry per CDR3 protein. The sample has 500,000 to 550,000 distinct CDR3 sequences, 24% seen once. The germline V gene has CDR1 SEHNR and CDR2 FQNEAQ (reference sequence). The CDR3 consists of 14 residues. Unmatched junction bases numbered 5, after V lost 5 bases and J lost 3 bases. These data also featured in a second study, about T cells of mothers and their children.

Sequences were obtained from blood. This chain uses TRBV7-9 with TRBJ1-2; 8 nucleotides line up with TRBD1. This receptor was identified in a boy aged 5-17 years in good health. CDR3 loop: CASSKPTGDYGYTF. The DNA of the CDR3 is TGTGCCAGCAGCAAGCCGACAGGGGACTATGGCTACACCTTC.